The entry below describes one T cell receptor (beta chain). This clone's antigen is unknown. Within one base of it there is no much larger clone, and no base qualities were kept. The library relied on RT-PCR. Sequencing instrument: NextSeq 550. Using fastp at Q25 and MiXCR, TCRdb reprocessed the public reads and kept productive beta chains. All rows with the same CDR3 protein become a single entry with the most common DNA and genes. In all, the sample holds over 150,000 distinct CDR3 sequences, and about 40% of those were seen once. Approximately 32% of the sample is taken by the ten largest. These data belong to a study of patients and donors after allogeneic stem cell transplantation (dated by TCRdb to the early 2020s). CDR3 length: 13 amino acids, cysteine to phenylalanine. Only CDR3 DNA remains: 39 bases, in frame from the first base. As encoded in the germline V gene (reference sequence), CDR1 is DFQATT while CDR2 is SNEGSKA. The V and J ends are trimmed by 8 bases and 5 bases, leaving 16 bases between them.

This sequence uses TRBV20-1 and TRBJ1-5; the D gene is possibly TRBD1, with 5 bases matching. The source of this sequence is a human donor who was either an allogeneic HSCT recipient or a stem cell or donor lymphocyte infusion donor (not recorded which). It is not recorded whose cells these are; they may come from a transplant donor. The sequenced sample was blood, either unsorted or a sorted T cell fraction (not recorded which). The CDR3 in this case is CSSYRTPDQPQHF. The DNA sequence is TGCAGTAGTTACCGGACACCGGATCAGCCCCAGCATTTT.